The 3 T cell receptor beta chains below were found in one sample sequenced in a study of shared clonotypes between healthy human individuals. Libraries were prepared by immunoSEQ multiplex PCR; TCRdb keeps only in-frame clonotypes and omits some of them. Among about half a million clones, about 72% were seen once, and the ten largest hold around 12%. Sequencing was done on a sample of PBMCs. Every receptor here comes from a woman in her thirties or forties in good health. Some clones in this sample may be carry-over from other donors' samples.

The chain combines TRBV29-1 with TRBJ2-5; no firm D call. The V gene lost 2 bases and the J gene lost 1 base, with 8 bases spanning the gap. The germline V gene encodes CDR1 SQVTM and CDR2 ANQGSEA. This CDR3 is built from 13 residues. The CDR3 DNA reads TGCAGCGTTGAAAGCCTGATCCAAGAGACCCAGTACTTC. This codes for CSVESLIQETQYF.

Points on this clone: It may be a read error: a sequence one base away is much more abundant. The same CDR3 arises from other DNA sequences in this sample as well. The chain recombines TRBV11-3 with TRBJ2-7, with D unresolved. Trimming cost V 0 bases and J 4 bases, with 4 bases left between them. The germline V gene encodes CDR1 SGHNT and CDR2 YENEEA. The CDR3 is 12 amino acids. Written as DNA, the CDR3 is TGTGCCAGCAGCTTAGAGGGTTACGAGCAGTACTTC. Translating it yields CASSLEGYEQYF.

The chain couples TRBV19 to TRBJ2-1; D remains unclear. Germline V gene sequence: CDR1 LNHDA, CDR2 SQIVND (reference sequence). V gave up 2 bases and J gave up 4 bases, with 9 bases separating them. CDR3 length: 14 residues. CDR3 region: CASSIFLEYNEQFF. CDR3 nucleotide sequence: TGTGCCAGTAGTATATTTCTAGAATACAATGAGCAGTTCTTC.